This T cell receptor (beta chain) was identified during a study of long-term antiretroviral therapy in people with HIV. Looked up from germline, CDR1 is SGHRS and CDR2 is YFSETQ. This CDR3 is 16 amino acids long. With 7 bases removed from V and 7 bases from J, the gap between germline ends came to 26 bases. Broader study findings: Repertoires in HIV (unlike those of controls) had narrower CDR3 length ranges.

Regarding this clone: Its antigen is currently unknown.

The run of the v3.0 immunoSEQ assay was at survey level. Sequencing used immunoSEQ multiplex PCR; TCRdb keeps in-frame clones, though not all of them. The sample has more than 20,000 clones, almost 85% seen once. This chain joins TRBV5-1 and TRBJ2-5, with unresolved D. The receptor's source is a man aged 50 to 60 with HIV. The input for sequencing was unsorted PBMCs, taken 0.3 years after starting antiretroviral therapy. CDR3 protein: CASSDPTDAYLGTQYF. CDR3 nucleotide sequence: TGCGCCAGCTCCGACCCCACGGACGCTTACTTAGGGACCCAGTACTTC.